Following are 22 T cell receptor beta chains from one sample sequenced in a study of prognosis after radiotherapy for stage I lung cancer. It was by two-round multiplex PCR that TCR beta CDR3 was amplified from genomic DNA. Round one of PCR was performed, and it used primers specific to each TRBV and TRBJ gene. MiXCR, run by TCRdb on the multiplex PCR reads, gives a single entry per CDR3 protein. Of about 24,000 distinct CDR3 sequences in the sample, roughly 40% are singletons; the top ten hold roughly a fifth. This specimen consisted of PBMCs, obtained before or after stereotactic body radiation therapy (not recorded which). The receptor source for this set is a donor over 45 with non-small cell lung cancer.

This clonotype has ten or more counts. V and J are TRBV20-1 and TRBJ2-3; 7 bases align to TRBD2. After removal of 7 bases from V and 0 bases from J, the junction contained 4 bases not matched to a gene. Germline V gives CDR1 DFQATT, CDR2 SNEGSKA (reference sequence). This CDR3 spans 13 amino acids. The CDR3 nucleotides read TGCAGTGGGCTAGCGGCTAGCACAGATACGCAGTATTTT. Translation: CSGLAASTDTQYF.

The CDR3 protein is CASSLNYGATYEQYF. The CDR3 DNA sequence: TGTGCCAGCAGCTTAAACTACGGGGCCACCTACGAGCAGTACTTC. The chain combines TRBV7-2 with TRBJ2-7, with D perhaps TRBD1 or TRBD2 (5 bases each). The germline V gene encodes CDR1 SGHTA and CDR2 FQGNSA. Deletions cut 2 bases from V and 2 bases from J, with 13 bases between. There are 15 residues in the CDR3.

The chain joins TRBV7-9 to TRBJ1-6; perhaps TRBD1 as D (5 bases). The germline CDR1 and CDR2 sequences are SEHNR and FQNEAQ (reference sequence). The CDR3 length is 16 residues. The V and J ends lost 3 bases and 3 bases respectively, with 12 bases between them. The CDR3 spells CASSLGGALYNSPLHF. The CDR3 DNA follows: TGTGCCAGCAGCTTGGGAGGGGCCCTCTATAATTCACCCCTCCACTTT.

This clonotype has ten or more counts. The chain recombines TRBV6-2 or TRBV6-3 with TRBJ2-1, with D perhaps TRBD1 or TRBD2 (6 bases each). Germline CDR1 MNHEY, CDR2 SVGEGT. With 4 bases removed from V and 3 bases from J, the gap between germline ends came to 13 bases. This CDR3 spans 15 amino acids. This CDR3 reads CASSSQGGHYNEQFF. The CDR3, as DNA: TGTGCCAGCAGTTCCCAAGGGGGGCACTACAATGAGCAGTTCTTC.

At least ten counts were recorded for this clonotype. The chain links TRBV5-1 to TRBJ2-4; 8 bases match TRBD2. V dropped 1 base and J dropped 9; count of bases not matched to a gene: 9. This CDR3 is built from 15 residues. Germline lookup yields CDR1 SGHRS and CDR2 YFSETQ. In nucleotides, the CDR3 is TGCGCCAGCAGCTTGCGGGAGGGCCGGGAGGTCATTCAGTACTTC. This gives the protein CASSLREGREVIQYF.

Ten or more counts support this clonotype. V is TRBV28 and J is TRBJ1-2; D ambiguous. The V end was cut by 4 bases, the J end by 4 bases, with 13 bases between. The CDR3 has 14 residues. Germline CDR1 and CDR2: MDHEN and SYDVKM. CDR3 amino acids: CASSYRHRPYGYTF. CDR3 bases: TGTGCCAGCAGTTACCGACATCGTCCCTATGGCTACACCTTC.

Turning to this clonotype: This may be a read error, as it is one base from a much larger clone. The CDR3 DNA follows: TGTGCCAGCAGCTTTAACTCCTGGGTGACCCAGTACTTC. It codes for CASSFNSWVTQYF. V gene TRBV7-8 combines with J gene TRBJ2-5; D is ambiguous. Deletions cut 3 bases from V and 7 bases from J, with 12 bases between. CDR3 length equals 13 residues. In germline, CDR1 is SGHVS, CDR2 FQNEAQ. Supplemented by reference TRBV7-8 and TRBJ2-5, the full variable domain reads GAGVSQSPRYKVAKRGQDVALRCDPISGHVSLFWYQQALGQGPEFLTYFQNEAQLDKSGLPSDRFFAERPEGSVSTLKIQRTQQEDSAVYLCASSFNSWVTQYFGPGTRLLVL.

This clonotype was observed once. A far larger clone is one nucleotide away, so this likely arose from a read error. J is TRBJ2-7 and V is TRBV6-4; unclear D gene. Germline V gene sequence: CDR1 MRHNA, CDR2 SNTAGT. V was clipped by 7 bases and J by 2 bases, with 9 bases between them. This CDR3 has 12 amino acids. The CDR3 sequence: CASIQTTYEQYF. CDR3 nucleotide sequence: TGTGCCAGCATCCAAACGACCTACGAGCAGTACTTC.

The chain has TRBV5-1 and TRBJ1-4; TRBD1 is a possible D gene (6 bases). This CDR3 is 15 amino acids long. Germline CDR1 is SGHRS and CDR2 is YFSETQ. The V gene lost 1 base and the J gene lost 5 bases, with 12 bases spanning the gap. The CDR3 region has the DNA TGCGCCAGCAGCTTGTTCAGGGGACCGAATGAAAAACTGTTTTTT. Amino acid sequence: CASSLFRGPNEKLFF. The full variable domain, with the rest looked up from reference TRBV5-1 and TRBJ1-4, is KAGVTQTPRYLIKTRGQQVTLSCSPISGHRSVSWYQQTPGQGLQFLFEYFSETQRNKGNFPGRFSGRQFSNSRSEMNVSTLELGDSALYLCASSLFRGPNEKLFFGSGTQLSVL.

The chain links TRBV11-2 to TRBJ1-1; D is uncertain. The germline CDR1 and CDR2 sequences are SGHAT and FQNNGV. The CDR3 has 14 residues. Deletions cut 3 bases from V and 0 bases from J, with 8 bases between. CDR3 nucleotides: TGTGCCAGCAGCTTCACACTGGTGAACACTGAAGCTTTCTTT. Encoded protein: CASSFTLVNTEAFF.

This clonotype was detected ten times or more. J is TRBJ2-6 and V is TRBV15, with D unresolved. This CDR3 region has 14 residues. Trimming shortened V by 8 bases and J by 1 base, and 9 bases separated the two germline ends. The germline gives CDR1 LNHNV, CDR2 YYDKDF (reference sequence). CDR3 nucleotide sequence: TGTGCCACCCAACCCCGTTCTGGGGCCAACGTCCTGACTTTC. Its translation: CATQPRSGANVLTF.

This chain links TRBV28 with TRBJ2-1, with 9 bases fitting TRBD2. This CDR3 comprises 12 residues. Germline CDR1 MDHEN, CDR2 SYDVKM. V was clipped by 7 bases and J by 8 bases; unmatched bases: 3. The CDR3 sequence: CASKRGADEQFF. The CDR3 bases are TGTGCCAGCAAGCGGGGGGCAGATGAGCAGTTCTTC.

This clonotype was picked up many times. The rearrangement uses TRBV7-9 and TRBJ2-3, with TRBD1 matching 9 bases. With 3 bases clipped from V and 3 bases from J, the junction kept 10 bases outside the gene matches. The CDR3 has 17 residues. CDR1 is SEHNR, CDR2 FQNEAQ, per germline (reference sequence). The CDR3 nucleotides read TGTGCCAGCAGCTTGTTTACCGGGACAGGGTTTACAGATACGCAGTATTTT. Its protein product is CASSLFTGTGFTDTQYF.

J is TRBJ2-3 and V is TRBV5-1; D gene unclear. The CDR3 totals 11 residues. The V gene's germline CDR1 is SGHRS and CDR2 YFSETQ. The ends were cut back, 2 bases at V and 3 bases at J, with 1 base in the middle. CDR3: CASSLTDTQYF. DNA of the CDR3: TGCGCCAGCAGCTTAACAGATACGCAGTATTTT.

The table lists this clonotype with many counts. This chain joins TRBV15 and TRBJ2-5; D gene unclear. In germline, CDR1 is LNHNV, CDR2 YYDKDF (reference sequence). CDR3 length equals 11 residues. Trimming pared 3 bases from V and 3 bases from J, leaving 2 bases between. The DNA of the CDR3 is TGTGCCACCAGCAGGAAAGAGACCCAGTACTTC. It encodes CATSRKETQYF.

This clonotype was detected many times. The rearrangement joins TRBV2 to TRBJ2-5, with D uncertain. V was shortened by 1 base and J by 4 bases, with 1 base between the two germline ends. This CDR3 spans 11 amino acids. Germline V CDR1 and CDR2: SNHLY, FYNNEI. The CDR3 loop reads CASSEVETQYF. DNA of the CDR3: TGTGCCAGCAGTGAAGTAGAGACCCAGTACTTC.

This clonotype was seen repeatedly, ten times or more. The rearrangement links TRBV5-6 to TRBJ2-7; 8 bases align to TRBD1. The ends lost 2 bases at V and 3 bases at J; junction bases unmatched: 16. Germline loops: CDR1 SGHDT, CDR2 YYEEEE. This CDR3 spans 18 amino acids. CDR3 protein: CASSFLTATGGEGYEQYF. Written as DNA, the CDR3 is TGTGCCAGCAGCTTCCTAACCGCAACAGGGGGTGAGGGCTACGAGCAGTACTTC.

Notes on this clonotype: The CDR3 does not close with the conserved phenylalanine or tryptophan, likely indicating a read error. This chain links TRBV2 with TRBJ1-2; D gene unclear. V was cut by 5 bases and J by 9 bases, with 19 bases left in between. This CDR3 has 14 amino acids. Germline V gives CDR1 SNHLY, CDR2 FYNNEI. The DNA for the CDR3 is TGTGCCAGCAGTCTCCTCTCCCCGAGATTTTGCTACACCTCC. Amino acids: CASSLLSPRFCYTS.

With regard to this clonotype: A far larger clone lies a single base away; this is likely a read error. The rearrangement links TRBV11-3 to TRBJ2-2, with 14 bases fitting TRBD2. J lost 7 bases, V lost 5 bases, and 3 bases had no gene match. The CDR3 spans 15 residues. The germline gives CDR1 SGHNT, CDR2 YENEEA. The CDR3 DNA is TGTGCCAGCAGCGGGACTAGCGGGAGTGTCGGGGAGCTGTTTTTT. Residues: CASSGTSGSVGELFF.

The gene calls are TRBV11-2 and TRBJ2-2; D may be TRBD2 (6 bases). Germline V gives CDR1 SGHAT, CDR2 FQNNGV. This CDR3 has 14 amino acids. Trimming stripped 3 bases from V and 4 bases from J, with 9 bases between. CDR3 sequence reads: CASSLRGPTGELFF. The DNA of the CDR3 is TGTGCCAGCAGCTTGCGGGGCCCCACCGGGGAGCTGTTTTTT.

The gene calls are TRBV28 and TRBJ2-7, with 12 bases matching TRBD2. The CDR3 covers 16 residues. The trim removed 6 bases at V and 2 bases at J, leaving 8 bases unmatched. Germline V gene lookup returns CDR1 MDHEN and CDR2 SYDVKM. The CDR3 nucleotides read TGTGCCAGCAGCTCGACGGGACTAGCGGGTGCCTACGAGCAGTACTTC. This gives the protein CASSSTGLAGAYEQYF. Full variable domain (rest looked up from reference TRBV28 and TRBJ2-7): DVKVTQSSRYLVKRTGEKVFLECVQDMDHENMFWYRQDPGLGLRLIYFSYDVKMKEKGDIPEGYSVSREKKERFSLILESASTNQTSMYLCASSSTGLAGAYEQYFGPGTRLTVT.

V usage is TRBV6-9 and J usage is TRBJ2-3, with D perhaps given as TRBD1 or TRBD2 (6 bases each). Germline CDR1 reads MNHGY; CDR2 reads SVAAGI. The germline V and J ends were trimmed by 2 bases and 2 bases, with 14 bases remaining between them. The CDR3 spans 16 residues. The DNA of the CDR3 is TGTGCCAGCAGTTATCCCCCCTCGGGGGCCACAGATACGCAGTATTTT. Its translation is CASSYPPSGATDTQYF.